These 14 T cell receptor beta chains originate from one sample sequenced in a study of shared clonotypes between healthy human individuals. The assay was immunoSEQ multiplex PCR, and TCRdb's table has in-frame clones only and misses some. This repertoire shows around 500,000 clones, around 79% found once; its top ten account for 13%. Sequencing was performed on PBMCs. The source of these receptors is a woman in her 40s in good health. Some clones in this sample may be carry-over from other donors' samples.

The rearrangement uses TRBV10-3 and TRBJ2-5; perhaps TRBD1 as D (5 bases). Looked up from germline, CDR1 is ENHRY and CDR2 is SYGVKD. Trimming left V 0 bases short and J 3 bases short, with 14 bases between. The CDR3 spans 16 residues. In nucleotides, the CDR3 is TGTGCCATCAGTGAGTCGACTCGTCAGGGAAAAGAGACCCAGTACTTC. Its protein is CAISESTRQGKETQYF.

CDR3 region: CASSSGTSGRYTGELFF. CDR3 bases: TGCGCCAGCAGCTCGGGGACTAGCGGGAGATACACCGGGGAGCTGTTTTTT. The gene calls are TRBV5-1 and TRBJ2-2; 14 nucleotides agree with TRBD2. Germline V gene sequence: CDR1 SGHRS, CDR2 YFSETQ. The CDR3 is 17 residues long. V shed 3 bases, J shed 3 bases, and the junction held 4 bases outside the gene matches.

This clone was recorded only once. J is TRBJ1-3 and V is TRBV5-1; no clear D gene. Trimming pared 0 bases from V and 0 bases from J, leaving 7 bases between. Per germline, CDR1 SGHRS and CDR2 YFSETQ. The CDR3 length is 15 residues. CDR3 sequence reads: CASSLVPASGNTIYF. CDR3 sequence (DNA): TGCGCCAGCAGCTTGGTGCCAGCCTCTGGAAACACCATATATTTT.

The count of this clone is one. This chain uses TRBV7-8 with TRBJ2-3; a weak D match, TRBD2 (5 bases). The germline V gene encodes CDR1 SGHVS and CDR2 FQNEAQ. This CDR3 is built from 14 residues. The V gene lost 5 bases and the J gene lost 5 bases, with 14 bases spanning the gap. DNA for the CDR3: TGTGCCAGCAGCAGAACTAGATACGGAGATACGCAGTATTTT. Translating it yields CASSRTRYGDTQYF.

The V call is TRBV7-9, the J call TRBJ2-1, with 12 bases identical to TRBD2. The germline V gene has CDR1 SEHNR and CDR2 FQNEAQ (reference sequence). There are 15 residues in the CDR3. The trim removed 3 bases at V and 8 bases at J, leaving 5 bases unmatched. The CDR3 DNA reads TGTGCCAGCAGCTTGGGGACTAGCGGGCAGGATGAGCAGTTCTTC. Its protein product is CASSLGTSGQDEQFF.

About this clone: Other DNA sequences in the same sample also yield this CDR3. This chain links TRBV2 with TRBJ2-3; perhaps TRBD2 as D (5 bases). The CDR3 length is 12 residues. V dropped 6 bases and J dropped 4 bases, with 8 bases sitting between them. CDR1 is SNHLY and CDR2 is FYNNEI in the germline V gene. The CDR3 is CASRAGADTQYF. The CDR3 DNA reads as TGTGCCAGCAGGGCCGGGGCAGATACGCAGTATTTT. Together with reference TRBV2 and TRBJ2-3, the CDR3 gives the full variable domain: EPEVTQTPSHQVTQMGQEVILRCVPISNHLYFYWYRQILGQKVEFLVSFYNNEISEKSEIFDDQFSVERPDGSNFTLKIRSTKLEDSAMYFCASRAGADTQYFGPGTRLTVL.

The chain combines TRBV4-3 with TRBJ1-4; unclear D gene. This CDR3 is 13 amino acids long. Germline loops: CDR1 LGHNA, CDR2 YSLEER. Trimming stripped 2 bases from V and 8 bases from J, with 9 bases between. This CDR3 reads CASSQNRDEKLFF. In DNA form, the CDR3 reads TGCGCCAGCAGCCAAAATCGTGACGAAAAACTGTTTTTT.

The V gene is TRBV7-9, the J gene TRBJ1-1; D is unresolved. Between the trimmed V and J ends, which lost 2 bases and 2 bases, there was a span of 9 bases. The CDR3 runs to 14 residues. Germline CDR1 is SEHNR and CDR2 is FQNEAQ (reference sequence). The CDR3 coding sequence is TGTGCCAGCAGCTTACAGGCCTCAAACACTGAAGCTTTCTTT. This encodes CASSLQASNTEAFF.

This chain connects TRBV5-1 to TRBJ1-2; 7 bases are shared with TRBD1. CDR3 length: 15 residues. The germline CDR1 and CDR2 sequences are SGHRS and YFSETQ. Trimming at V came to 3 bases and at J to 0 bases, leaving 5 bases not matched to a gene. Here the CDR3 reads CASSYPDRTNYGYTF. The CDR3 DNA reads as TGCGCCAGCAGCTACCCGGACAGGACTAACTATGGCTACACCTTC.

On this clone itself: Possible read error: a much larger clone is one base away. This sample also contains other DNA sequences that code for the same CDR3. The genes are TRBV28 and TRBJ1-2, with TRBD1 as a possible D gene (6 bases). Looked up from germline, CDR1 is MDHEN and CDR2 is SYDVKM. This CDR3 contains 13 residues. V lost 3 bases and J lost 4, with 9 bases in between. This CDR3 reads CASSLSDSYGYTF. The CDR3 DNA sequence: TGTGCCAGCAGTTTGTCGGACAGCTATGGCTACACCTTC.

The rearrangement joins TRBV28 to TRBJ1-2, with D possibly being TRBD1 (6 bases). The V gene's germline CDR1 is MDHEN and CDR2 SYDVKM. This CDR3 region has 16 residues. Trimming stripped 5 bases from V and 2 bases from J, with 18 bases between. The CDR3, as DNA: TGTGCCAGCAGTACTCCTGACAGGTGGCGGAACTATGGCTACACCTTC. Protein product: CASSTPDRWRNYGYTF.

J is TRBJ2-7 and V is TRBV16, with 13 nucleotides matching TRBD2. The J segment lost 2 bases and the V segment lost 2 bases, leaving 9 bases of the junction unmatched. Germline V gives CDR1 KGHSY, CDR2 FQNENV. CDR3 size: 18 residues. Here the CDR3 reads CASSQGLAGENSPYEQYF. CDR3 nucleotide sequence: TGTGCCAGCAGCCAAGGACTAGCGGGAGAAAACTCCCCCTACGAGCAGTACTTC.

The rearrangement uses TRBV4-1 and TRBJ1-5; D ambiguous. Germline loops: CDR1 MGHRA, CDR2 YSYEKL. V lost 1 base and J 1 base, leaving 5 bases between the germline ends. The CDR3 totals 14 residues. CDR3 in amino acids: CASSQAWSNQPQHF. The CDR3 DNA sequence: TGCGCCAGCAGCCAAGCCTGGAGCAATCAGCCCCAGCATTTT.

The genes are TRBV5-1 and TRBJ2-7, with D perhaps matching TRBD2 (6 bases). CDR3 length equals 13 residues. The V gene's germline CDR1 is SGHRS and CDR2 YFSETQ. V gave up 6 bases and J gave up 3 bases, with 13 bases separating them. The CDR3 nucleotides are TGCGCCAGCACCTGGGAGGCCGGCTACGAGCAGTACTTC. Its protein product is CASTWEAGYEQYF.